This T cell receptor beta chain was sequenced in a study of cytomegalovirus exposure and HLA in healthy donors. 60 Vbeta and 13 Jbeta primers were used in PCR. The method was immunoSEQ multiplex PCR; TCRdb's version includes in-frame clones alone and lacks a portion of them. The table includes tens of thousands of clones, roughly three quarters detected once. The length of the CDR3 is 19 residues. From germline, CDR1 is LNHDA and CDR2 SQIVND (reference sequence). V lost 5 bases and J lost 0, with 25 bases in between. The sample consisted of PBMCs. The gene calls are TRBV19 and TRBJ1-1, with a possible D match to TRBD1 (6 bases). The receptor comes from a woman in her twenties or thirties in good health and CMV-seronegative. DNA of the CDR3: TGTGCCAGTAGTCCAGGGGACACTCCACTTCTCCCTATGAACACTGAAGCTTTCTTT. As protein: CASSPGDTPLLPMNTEAFF.